This entry features one T cell receptor beta chain sequence. Its antigen is still unknown. CD4+ T cells from unexposed donors were obtained before the COVID-19 pandemic (2011-2018). After ten to eleven days of culture, CD4+ T cells were isolated. As cell numbers allowed, unexposed-donor CD4+ T cells faced SARS-CoV-2 S/N and four cold-coronavirus spikes. Clones were read by immunoSEQ multiplex PCR, and TCRdb kept only the in-frame ones, dropping some. The table has about 12,000 clones, 69% seen once. The data were obtained in a study of CD4 T cells in relation to SARS-CoV-2 and coronaviruses. The wider study: After roughly eleven days of antigen culture, PBMC TCR beta CDR3s were sequenced.

Trimming removed 5 bases at V and 4 bases at J, with 4 bases between. Germline lookup yields CDR1 WSHSY and CDR2 SAAADI. The CDR3 loop spans 11 amino acids. Regarding the study as a whole: The cross-reactivity analysis covered only spike protein, not other viral proteins.

The chain carries TRBV10-2 and TRBJ2-3; no clear D gene. The TCR originated in a human donor in good health. Sequences were obtained from CD4+ T cells from PBMCs, cultured in vitro. CDR3 sequence: CASSFSDTQYF. In DNA, the CDR3 is TGCGCCAGCAGTTTTTCAGATACGCAGTATTTT.